Detailed here is one TCR beta chain. The data originate from a study of CD8+CD57+ T cells in acquired aplastic anemia. Genomic DNA, serving as template, underwent TCR beta VDJ and CDR3 profiling. TCRdb called the reads again in MiXCR, with one record for every CDR3 protein. The sample contains 35,000 to 45,000 distinct CDR3 sequences, 68% of which appear only once. The germline V gene has CDR1 WSHSY and CDR2 SAAADI. With 5 bases removed from V and 1 base from J, the gap between germline ends came to 8 bases. This CDR3 contains 13 residues. The chain links TRBV10-2 to TRBJ1-1; D is unresolved. This sequence was found in a human donor in good health, serving as a control. The sequencing input was sorted CD4+, CD8+, or CD8+CD57+ T cells (not recorded which) from PBMCs. The CDR3 reads CASSPQQNTEAFF. The CDR3 nucleotides read TGCGCCAGCAGTCCACAGCAGAACACTGAAGCTTTCTTT.